A single sample is the source of the 6 T cell receptor beta chains below, sequenced in a study of monozygotic twins with inflammatory bowel disease. Reprocessing the 5' RACE reads, TCRdb reports a single entry for every CDR3 protein and omits DNA. The data include roughly 150,000 distinct CDR3 sequences; the top ten clones carry roughly 2.5%. The specimen sequenced was blood. Receptors were obtained from a human donor with ulcerative colitis or Crohn's disease, or a healthy co-twin of an affected twin (not recorded which).

The rearrangement joins TRBV6-5 to TRBJ2-2; checking the TCRdb D call of TRBD1 is not possible without DNA. The CDR3 extends over 15 amino acids. Germline lookup yields CDR1 MNHEY and CDR2 SVGAGI. The CDR3 protein is CASSYAYRDTGELFF.

V is TRBV5-1 and J is TRBJ2-5; the TCRdb D gene call, TRBD2, has no DNA to confirm it. The V gene's germline CDR1 is SGHRS and CDR2 YFSETQ. The CDR3 length is 13 residues. The CDR3 here is CASSLSRRETQYF.

The chain recombines TRBV20-1 with TRBJ2-2; TCRdb reports TRBD2, a call that lacks DNA to check it against. CDR3 length: 14 residues. CDR1 and CDR2 (germline): DFQATT, SNEGSKA (reference sequence). The CDR3: CSSRGGANTGELFF.

The V and J genes are TRBV18 and TRBJ2-2; TCRdb proposes TRBD1, but this gene call is untestable without DNA. Germline lookup yields CDR1 KGHSH and CDR2 LQKENI. The CDR3 is 17 amino acids. CDR3 protein: CASSPSRDRMNTGELFF.

V is TRBV29-1 and J is TRBJ2-1; TCRdb selects TRBD2, and the lack of DNA leaves this call unchecked. The CDR3 has 13 residues. Germline V CDR1 and CDR2: SQVTM, ANQGSEA. The CDR3 loop is CSGSTSGDNEQFF.

The rearrangement links TRBV5-1 to TRBJ2-7; the D gene TCRdb calls, TRBD1, cannot be checked with no DNA. Germline V gene sequence: CDR1 SGHRS, CDR2 YFSETQ. This CDR3 has 14 residues. The chain's CDR3 is CASSYRDNSYEQYF.